This is a list of T cell receptor beta chains from one sample in a study of blood T cell dynamics during melanoma immunotherapy. Produced via immunoSEQ multiplex PCR; TCRdb's table is partial and in-frame only. The table lists some 15,000 clones, around 91% of them singletons. The specimen comprised effector memory CD8+ T cells from blood, sampled from a patient treated with checkpoint blockade. These receptors all come from a human donor with melanoma. CDR3s include the opening cysteine and the closing phenylalanine or tryptophan. Fields, in order: clone size, D gene, V gene, J gene, CDR3 DNA, CDR3 protein. The D gene is left open where the match is weak. A clone size is listed for some rows: how often the clone was seen (once, few, many), or a class if it is expanded.

>.|.|TRBV6-5|TRBJ2-7
TGTGCCAGCAGTCTCGCGGGCCAAATCGAGCAGTACTTC
CASSLAGQIEQYF
>.|TRBD1|TRBV6-5|TRBJ1-2
TGTGCCAGCAGTTATGGACAGGGTATTGGCTACACCTTC
CASSYGQGIGYTF
>.|.|TRBV21-1|TRBJ1-2
TGTGCCAGCAGCAAAGAGAAGAGGATTACTTCTAACTATGGCTACACCTTC
CASSKEKRITSNYGYTF
>.|.|TRBV28|TRBJ2-2
TGTGCCAGTGGACTCCCAGAGGTCGGGGAGCTGTTTTTT
CASGLPEVGELFF
>.|.|TRBV6-1|TRBJ2-5
TGTGCCAGCAGTGTGAGGGCCCTCCAAGAGACCCAGTACTTC
CASSVRALQETQYF
>.|.|TRBV6-5|TRBJ2-7
TGTGCCAGCAGTTACGGTCAGGGGGGCGAGCAGTACTTC
CASSYGQGGEQYF
>.|TRBD2|TRBV4-1|TRBJ2-7
TGCGCCAGCAGCCAAGCCCCTGCGGGAGGGAGATACGAGCAGTACTTC
CASSQAPAGGRYEQYF
>.|TRBD1|TRBV28|TRBJ2-7
TGTGCCAGCAGTCGAGGGACAGGGAGAGGGCAGTACTTC
CASSRGTGRGQYF
>.|TRBD1|TRBV6-1|TRBJ2-7
TGTGCCAGCAGTGAGAGACAGGGATTCTACGAGCAGTACTTC
CASSERQGFYEQYF
>.|.|TRBV4-1|TRBJ2-7
TGCGCCAGCAGCCAAGGGCTGCCCTACGAGCAGTACTTC
CASSQGLPYEQYF
>.|.|TRBV5-6|TRBJ2-1
TGTGCCAGCAGCTTGGGCGCGACCTACAATGAGCAGTTCTTC
CASSLGATYNEQFF
>.|.|TRBV19|TRBJ2-7
TGTGCCAGTAGTATTTCAGGGAACGTCTACGAGCAGTACTTC
CASSISGNVYEQYF
>.|.|TRBV29-1|TRBJ2-5
TGCAGCGTTGCAGGTGGGGGCAGGGGAGAGACCCAGTACTTC
CSVAGGGRGETQYF
>.|.|TRBV6-5|TRBJ2-1
TGTGCCAGCAGTTACTCGAGGGGACTTTACAATGAGCAGTTCTTC
CASSYSRGLYNEQFF
>.|TRBD1|TRBV19|TRBJ1-1
TGTGCCACCAGACAGGGGAACACTGAAGCTTTCTTT
CATRQGNTEAFF
>once|.|TRBV19|TRBJ1-1
TGTGCCAGTAGCTCCATTGGCTTTGGGCCGAGGGACACTGAAGCTTTCTTT
CASSSIGFGPRDTEAFF
>.|TRBD1|TRBV27|TRBJ2-1
TGTGCCAGCAGTTTGGGGACAGGGGGCCTGAATGAGCAGTTCTTC
CASSLGTGGLNEQFF
>.|.|TRBV28|TRBJ2-7
TGTGCCAGCAGCTTGGGACTTTCTAACGCCTACGAGCAGTACTTC
CASSLGLSNAYEQYF
>.|.|TRBV14|TRBJ2-7
TGTGCCAGCAGCCAGAGAACAGGGTCAGCCTACGAGCAGTACTTC
CASSQRTGSAYEQYF
>.|.|TRBV19|TRBJ1-1
TGTGCCAGTAGCCTATCGGGTTTGGGAACTGAAGCTTTCTTT
CASSLSGLGTEAFF
>.|.|TRBV7-7|TRBJ2-5
TGTGCTAGCAGCCAGGGGCTCCAAGAGACCCAGTACTTC
CASSQGLQETQYF
>.|TRBD2|TRBV19|TRBJ2-3
TGTGCCAGTAGTACGGGACTAGCGGGGTACATGGATACGCAGTATTTT
CASSTGLAGYMDTQYF
>.|.|TRBV27|TRBJ1-2
TGTGCCAGCAGTTTGGGAGCTAACTATGGCTACACCTTC
CASSLGANYGYTF
>.|.|TRBV27|TRBJ2-2
TGTGCCAGCAGACCTCTGGACAGAAGCACCGGGGAGCCGTTTTTT
CASRPLDRSTGEPFF
>.|TRBD2|TRBV27|TRBJ2-1
TGTGCCAGCAGTTTGTCCCTTGCCGGGACTAGCGGATACAATGAGCAGTTCTTC
CASSLSLAGTSGYNEQFF
>.|.|TRBV7-9|TRBJ2-3
TGTGCCAGCACCTTCCTTAGCAAAGCGGCAGATACGCAGTATTTT
CASTFLSKAADTQYF
>.|.|TRBV7-8|TRBJ1-5
TGTGCCAGCAGCCCGTCGGATCAGCCCCAGCATTTT
CASSPSDQPQHF
>.|TRBD1|TRBV27|TRBJ1-2
TGTGCCAGCAGTTCGAACCGGGACAGGGGGCACTATGGCTACACCTTC
CASSSNRDRGHYGYTF
>.|TRBD1|TRBV6-1|TRBJ1-1
TGTGCCATCTATCCCCCGGGACAGGGTGAAGCTTTCTTT
CAIYPPGQGEAFF
>.|TRBD2|TRBV5-6|TRBJ2-7
TGTGCCAGCAGCTTGGGACTAGCGGGGGGATACGAGCAGTACTTC
CASSLGLAGGYEQYF
>.|.|TRBV19|TRBJ2-3
TGTGCCAGTAGGTTTAGTGGAGATACGCAGTATTTT
CASRFSGDTQYF
>.|.|TRBV6-6|TRBJ2-7
TGTGCCACCCGGTCAGGGGTCTACGAGCAGTACTTC
CATRSGVYEQYF
>few|.|TRBV27|TRBJ1-5
TGTGCCAGCAGTTTATCAGTTAGCAATCAGCCCCAGCATTTT
CASSLSVSNQPQHF
>.|.|TRBV29-1|TRBJ2-2
TGCAGCGTCAGAGTTGGGACCGGGGAGCTGTTTTTT
CSVRVGTGELFF
>.|.|TRBV5-1|TRBJ2-5
TGCGCCAGCAGCTTGGATGGGGCGCTGGAGACCCAGTACTTC
CASSLDGALETQYF
>once|TRBD2|TRBV4-2|TRBJ2-7
TGTGCCAGCAGCCAAGATCGAAGACTAGCGGATACCTACGAGCAGTACTTC
CASSQDRRLADTYEQYF
>.|.|TRBV7-8|TRBJ2-7
TGTGCCAGCAGCTTTAGAGGGGAGCAGTACTTC
CASSFRGEQYF
>.|TRBD1|TRBV28|TRBJ2-7
TGTGCCGCCGGGACAGGTCTGACTTACGAGCAGTACTTC
CAAGTGLTYEQYF
>.|TRBD1|TRBV19|TRBJ1-1
TGTGCCAGTAGTATCGGCTCCAGGGGGCGGGGTGAAGCTTTCTTT
CASSIGSRGRGEAFF
>.|.|TRBV4-1|TRBJ2-1
TGCGCCAGCAGCCAAGGGAGGGGGACTTACTACAATGAGCAGTTCTTC
CASSQGRGTYYNEQFF
>.|.|TRBV7-9|TRBJ2-2
TGTGCCAGCAGCTCCTCCGGGGCCGGGGAGCTGTTTTTT
CASSSSGAGELFF
>.|TRBD1|TRBV19|TRBJ2-1
TGTGCCAGTAGTATTCTGGGACAGGGGGAGTTCTTC
CASSILGQGEFF
>.|.|TRBV19|TRBJ1-2
TGTGCCAGTAGTAATCCCTACGGTGGCGCATACTATGGCTACACCTTC
CASSNPYGGAYYGYTF
>.|.|TRBV6-6|TRBJ1-5
TGTGCCAGCACGTATACGGGGGTAAATCAGCCCCAGCATTTT
CASTYTGVNQPQHF
>.|TRBD1|TRBV7-6|TRBJ1-1
TGTGCCAGCAGCTTACGAGGGACAGCTATGAACACTGAAGCTTTCTTT
CASSLRGTAMNTEAFF
>.|.|TRBV7-8|TRBJ1-4
TGTGCCAGCAGCTTAGAGAGAGGTTATGAAAAACTGTTTTTT
CASSLERGYEKLFF
>once|.|TRBV19|TRBJ2-1
TGTGCCAGTAGTAAAGTCCCGAGCTCCTACAATGAGCAGTTCTTC
CASSKVPSSYNEQFF
>.|.|TRBV2|TRBJ1-2
TGTGCCAGCAGTCCCCCAGTCAGTGGCTACACCTTC
CASSPPVSGYTF
>.|TRBD1|TRBV9|TRBJ1-2
TGTGCCAGCAGCGTAGCCAGGGGGGACAGTTCCCGCGCTAACTATGGCTACACCTTC
CASSVARGDSSRANYGYTF
>.|.|TRBV4-1|TRBJ2-1
TGCGCCAGCAGCCAAGAAGCCGGGGGCATGGTGAATGAGCAGTTCTTC
CASSQEAGGMVNEQFF
>.|.|TRBV6-5|TRBJ2-5
TGTGCCAGCAGTTACTCAGCAGGGGCAGAGACCCAGTACTTC
CASSYSAGAETQYF
>.|TRBD1|TRBV27|TRBJ1-6
TGTGCCAGCGGCCCGGACAGGGAGAATTCACCCCTCCACTTT
CASGPDRENSPLHF